This T cell receptor beta chain was sequenced for a study of graft-versus-host responses after intestinal transplantation. Study-wide context: Recipients got multivisceral, liver-intestinal, or isolated intestinal transplants. Whole-study results and caveats: Detected in recipient marrow were GvH clones, some of which were first observed in ileum or blood.

Using immunoSEQ multiplex PCR, the repertoire was profiled, and TCRdb retains in-frame clones only, with some absent. Of some 8,200 clones listed, around 75% were seen once; the top ten hold roughly 13%. With regard to this clone: As yet, its antigen is unknown.

Intraepithelial and lamina propria lymphocytes were released after the graft tissue was processed. This receptor was identified in a human patient who received an intestinal transplant, so some T cells may come from the graft donor. The sequencing used ileum tissue, collected 226 days after intestinal transplant.

CDR3 loop: CASSIDRGRAQQYF. The DNA for the CDR3 is TGCGCCAGCAGCATCGACAGGGGGCGGGCACAGCAGTACTTC. The genes are TRBV5-1 and TRBJ2-7, with TRBD1 identical over 10 bases. Trimming cost V 4 bases and J 8 bases; bases outside gene matches: 9. Germline lookup yields CDR1 SGHRS and CDR2 YFSETQ. The CDR3 is 14 residues long.